This record covers a single TCR beta chain. These data come from a study of T cell responses to AZD1222 COVID-19 vaccine. The method was immunoSEQ multiplex PCR; TCRdb's version includes in-frame clones alone and lacks a portion of them. Found here are around 140,000 clones; the top ten clones hold about 2.3%. There are 18 residues in the CDR3. The sequence derives from an adult in good health. Material for sequencing was peripheral blood. V gene TRBV12-2 combines with J gene TRBJ2-1; TRBD2 reflects the table's D call only, with no check against the DNA. TRBV12-2 is a pseudogene segment. The CDR3 is CASRLPLQRAGGYNEQFF. The CDR3 DNA reads as TGTGCAAGTCGCTTACCTCTCCAGCGAGCGGGGGGGTACAATGAGCAGTTCTTC.